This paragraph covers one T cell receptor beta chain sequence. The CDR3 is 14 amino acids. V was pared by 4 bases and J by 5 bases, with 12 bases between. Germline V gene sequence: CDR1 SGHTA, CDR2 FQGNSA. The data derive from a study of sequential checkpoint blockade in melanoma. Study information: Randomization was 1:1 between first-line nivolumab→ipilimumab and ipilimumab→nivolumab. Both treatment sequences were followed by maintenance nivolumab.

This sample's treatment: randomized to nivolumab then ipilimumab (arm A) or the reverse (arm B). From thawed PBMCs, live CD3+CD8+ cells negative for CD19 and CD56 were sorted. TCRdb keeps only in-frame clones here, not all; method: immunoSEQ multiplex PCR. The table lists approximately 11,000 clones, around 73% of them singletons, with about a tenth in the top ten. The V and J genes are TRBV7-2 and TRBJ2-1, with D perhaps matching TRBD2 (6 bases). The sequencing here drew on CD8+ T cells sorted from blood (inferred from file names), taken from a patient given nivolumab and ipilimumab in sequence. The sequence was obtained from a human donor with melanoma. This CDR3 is CASSYPTGDNEQFF. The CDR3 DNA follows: TGTGCCAGCAGCTACCCGACGGGAGACAATGAGCAGTTCTTC.